The clone carrying this T cell receptor (beta chain) showed up just a few times. TCRdb reprocessed the RT-PCR reads via MiXCR and lists one record per CDR3 protein. The sample contains some 200,000 distinct CDR3 sequences, around two fifths of which appear only once. Unmatched junction bases numbered 1, after V lost 6 bases and J lost 1 base. This CDR3 is 13 amino acids long. Per the germline V gene, CDR1 is ENHRY and CDR2 is SYGVKD. The sample is drawn from a study of patients and donors after allogeneic stem cell transplantation. This chain uses TRBV10-3 with TRBJ1-1; 8 nucleotides align to TRBD1. Sequencing was done on a sample of blood, either unsorted or a sorted T cell fraction (not recorded which). The TCR was taken from a human donor who was either an allogeneic HSCT recipient or a stem cell or donor lymphocyte infusion donor (not recorded which). It is not recorded whose cells these are; they may come from a transplant donor. The CDR3 DNA is TGTGCCATCAGAGGACAGGGGAACACTGAAGCTTTCTTT. Amino acids: CAIRGQGNTEAFF.